One sample yielded the 14 T cell receptor beta chains listed below, sequenced in a study of beta chain features in type 1 diabetes. All of the isolated RNA was reverse transcribed, so expressed TCRB transcripts were sequenced. Profiling relied on immunoSEQ multiplex PCR, and the TCRdb table lists in-frame clones only, not all of them. The sample has 120,000 to 150,000 clones, 9% to 10% seen once. The sequenced sample was central memory CD4+ T cells from blood. These receptors all come from a woman aged 40-49 years in good health.

This clone was observed a handful of times. The rearrangement joins TRBV4-3 to TRBJ2-3; D perhaps matches TRBD2 (6 bases). The V gene's germline CDR1 is LGHNA and CDR2 YSLEER. V was cut by 1 base and J by 4 bases, with 18 bases left in between. There are 17 residues in the CDR3. CDR3 region: CASSQGGAGPFADTQYF. In DNA form, the CDR3 reads TGCGCCAGCAGCCAAGGCGGAGCGGGTCCCTTTGCAGATACGCAGTATTTT.

V gene TRBV29-1 combines with J gene TRBJ2-3; TRBD1 matches at 9 bases. The CDR3 extends over 13 amino acids. Trimming cost V 3 bases and J 5 bases; bases outside gene matches: 3. Germline V gives CDR1 SQVTM, CDR2 ANQGSEA. The CDR3 sequence is CSVDLTGGDTQYF. The DNA of the CDR3 is TGCAGCGTTGATTTGACAGGGGGAGATACGCAGTATTTT.

This clone was observed a handful of times. The chain is built from TRBV4-1 and TRBJ2-3, with 10 bases lining up with TRBD1. Germline CDR1 and CDR2: MGHRA and YSYEKL. The CDR3 sequence is 13 residues long. Trimming removed 7 bases from V and 6 bases from J; junction bases left unmatched: 4. The CDR3 region has the DNA TGCGCCAGCACCTGGGGACAGGGGGATACGCAGTATTTT. This codes for CASTWGQGDTQYF.

The chain uses TRBV6-6 and TRBJ1-2; 10 bases map to TRBD1. J gave up 8 bases and V 2 bases, and 2 bases lay outside the gene matches. Germline loops: CDR1 MNHNY, CDR2 SVGAGI (reference sequence). The CDR3 has 13 amino acids. The CDR3 loop reads CASSYGTGEGYTF. In nucleotides, the CDR3 is TGTGCCAGCAGTTACGGGACAGGGGAAGGCTACACCTTC.

The table lists this clone with a few counts. CDR3 in DNA: TGTGCCACCAGCAGAGGGGGGAGGGATTACGAGCAGTACTTC. As protein: CATSRGGRDYEQYF. The rearrangement joins TRBV15 to TRBJ2-7; 7 nucleotides agree with TRBD2. Germline assignment: CDR1 LNHNV and CDR2 YYDKDF (reference sequence). The V and J ends lost 1 base and 4 bases, in that order; junction bases with no gene match: 4. The CDR3 length is 14 residues. Looking up the rest from reference TRBV15 and TRBJ2-7 gives the full variable domain: DAMVIQNPRYQVTQFGKPVTLSCSQTLNHNVMYWYQQKSSQAPKLLFHYYDKDFNNEADTPDNFQSRRPNTSFCFLDIRSPGLGDTAMYLCATSRGGRDYEQYFGPGTRLTVT.

V is TRBV5-6 and J is TRBJ2-5, with TRBD2 identical over 11 bases. V dropped 2 bases and J dropped 4; count of bases not matched to a gene: 13. Germline CDR1 reads SGHDT; CDR2 reads YYEEEE. The CDR3 consists of 18 residues. In DNA form, the CDR3 reads TGTGCCAGCAGCTTCGGACTAGCGGGCGGAACCCTAGGAGAGACCCAGTACTTC. Protein sequence: CASSFGLAGGTLGETQYF. The full variable domain, its missing parts supplied by reference TRBV5-6 and TRBJ2-5, is DAGVTQSPTHLIKTRGQQVTLRCSPKSGHDTVSWYQQALGQGPQFIFQYYEEEERQRGNFPDRFSGHQFPNYSSELNVNALLLGDSALYLCASSFGLAGGTLGETQYFGPGTRLLVL.

This clone has more than one count but fewer than ten. V usage is TRBV11-2 and J usage is TRBJ2-1, with 11 bases identical to TRBD2. The trim removed 6 bases at V and 0 bases at J, leaving 7 bases unmatched. This CDR3 region has 17 residues. Germline V lookup: CDR1 SGHAT, CDR2 FQNNGV. CDR3 DNA: TGTGCCAGCAGTCGACGACTAGCGGGGTACTCCTACAATGAGCAGTTCTTC. As protein: CASSRRLAGYSYNEQFF.

The chain employs TRBV4-1 and TRBJ2-1; 8 bases fit TRBD2. This CDR3 spans 18 amino acids. Looked up from germline, CDR1 is MGHRA and CDR2 is YSYEKL. The V gene end was trimmed by 1 base and the J gene end by 7 bases; junction bases not matched to a gene: 15. For the CDR3, the DNA is TGCGCCAGCAGCCAAGCTGATCCTAGGACTAGCATTGAGAATGAGCAGTTCTTC. It codes for CASSQADPRTSIENEQFF.

The gene calls are TRBV28 and TRBJ2-7; unclear D gene. CDR1 and CDR2 (germline): MDHEN, SYDVKM. This CDR3 is 12 amino acids long. Deletions cut 5 bases from V and 7 bases from J, with 12 bases between. For the CDR3, the DNA is TGTGCCAGCAGTCCCCCCTATTTGGAGCAGTACTTC. Protein: CASSPPYLEQYF. Together with reference TRBV28 and TRBJ2-7, the CDR3 gives the full variable domain: DVKVTQSSRYLVKRTGEKVFLECVQDMDHENMFWYRQDPGLGLRLIYFSYDVKMKEKGDIPEGYSVSREKKERFSLILESASTNQTSMYLCASSPPYLEQYFGPGTRLTVT.

This clone turned up a few times. The V and J genes are TRBV2 and TRBJ1-1; D unresolved. CDR1 is SNHLY, CDR2 FYNNEI, per germline. V dropped 10 bases and J dropped 1 base, with 16 bases sitting between them. This CDR3 is 14 amino acids long. The DNA of the CDR3 is TGTGCCACGAACCCGGGGTCATCGAACACTGAAGCTTTCTTT. It codes for CATNPGSSNTEAFF.

A few counts support this clone. This chain links TRBV28 with TRBJ2-5, with 7 bases fitting TRBD2. The CDR3 contains 14 residues. V dropped 6 bases and J dropped 5; count of bases not matched to a gene: 9. Germline V gene sequence: CDR1 MDHEN, CDR2 SYDVKM. The CDR3 region has the DNA TGTGCCAGCAGCCAAATGGGGGGGACGGAGACCCAGTACTTC. It specifies CASSQMGGTETQYF. Drawing the rest from reference TRBV28 and TRBJ2-5, the complete variable domain is DVKVTQSSRYLVKRTGEKVFLECVQDMDHENMFWYRQDPGLGLRLIYFSYDVKMKEKGDIPEGYSVSREKKERFSLILESASTNQTSMYLCASSQMGGTETQYFGPGTRLLVL.

The chain joins TRBV15 to TRBJ2-2; 9 nucleotides line up with TRBD1. Germline loops: CDR1 LNHNV, CDR2 YYDKDF (reference sequence). This CDR3 region has 14 residues. The V segment lost 8 bases and the J segment 7 bases; nucleotides outside the gene matches: 8. The CDR3 DNA is TGTGCCACCGGTCGGGACAGGGTGATCGGGGAGCTGTTTTTT. It yields the protein CATGRDRVIGELFF.

This clone has more than one count but fewer than ten. The chain has TRBV10-2 and TRBJ2-7, with a tentative D call TRBD2 (5 bases). Germline V CDR1 and CDR2: WSHSY, SAAADI. The CDR3 totals 15 residues. With 5 bases removed from V and 1 base from J, the gap between germline ends came to 15 bases. CDR3 protein: CASSHEGYRSYEQYF. CDR3 coding DNA: TGCGCCAGCAGTCACGAGGGCTATAGGTCCTACGAGCAGTACTTC.

This CDR3 reads CASSGTDYQETQYF. In DNA, the CDR3 is TGTGCCAGCAGTGGAACAGATTACCAAGAGACCCAGTACTTC. This rearrangement joins TRBV6-1 to TRBJ2-5; no firm D call. The CDR3 loop spans 14 amino acids. CDR1 MNHNS and CDR2 SASEGT come from the germline V gene. The V end was cut by 4 bases, the J end by 0 bases, with 9 bases between.